Listed below are T cell receptor beta chains from one sample, sequenced in a study of blood T cell repertoires in COVID-19. Some clones are missing from TCRdb's copy, which holds only in-frame ones; the method was immunoSEQ multiplex PCR. Of around 250,000 clones in the sample, 86% were seen once. The sample comprised peripheral blood. These TCRs come from a woman in her sixties or seventies who had recovered from COVID-19. CDR3s include the opening cysteine and the closing phenylalanine or tryptophan. D genes are given only for firm matches.

TRBD1 TRBJ1-5 TRBV4-2 CASSQAGQGNQPQHF TGTGCCAGCAGCCAAGCCGGACAGGGGAATCAGCCCCAGCATTTT
- TRBJ1-3 TRBV3-1/TRBV3-2 CASSQSAGNTIYF TGTGCCAGCAGCCAGTCAGCTGGAAACACCATATATTTT
TRBD2 TRBJ2-3 TRBV5-1 CASRLAGGLDTQYF TGCGCCAGCAGGCTAGCGGGGGGGCTTGATACGCAGTATTTT
TRBD1 TRBJ2-7 TRBV4-1 CASSFQDRGGEQYF TGCGCCAGCAGCTTCCAAGACAGGGGGGGCGAGCAGTACTTC
- TRBJ1-1 TRBV6-1 CASSEKEGTEAFF TGTGCCAGCAGTGAAAAGGAGGGCACTGAAGCTTTCTTT
- TRBJ1-3 TRBV9 CASSVGDSGNTIYF TGTGCCAGCAGCGTCGGGGACTCTGGAAACACCATATATTTT
- TRBJ2-1 TRBV19 CASSIERQPYNEQFF TGTGCCAGTAGTATAGAAAGACAGCCATACAATGAGCAGTTCTTC
- TRBJ2-3 TRBV5-6 CASSLELTGTDTQYF TGTGCCAGCAGCTTAGAGCTAACTGGCACAGATACGCAGTATTTT
TRBD1 TRBJ1-4 TRBV18 CASARASMGQGLEKLFF TGTGCCAGCGCAAGGGCATCCATGGGACAGGGTCTTGAAAAACTGTTTTTT
TRBD1 TRBJ1-4 TRBV27 CASSTYRGKLFF TGTGCCAGCAGTACGTACAGGGGAAAACTGTTTTTT
TRBD1 TRBJ1-2 TRBV7-3 CASSSTGGINGYTF TGTGCCAGCAGCTCCACAGGGGGCATAAATGGCTACACCTTC
- TRBJ1-6 TRBV28 CASRENEGDNSPLHF TGTGCCAGCAGGGAAAATGAGGGGGATAATTCACCCCTCCACTTT
TRBD1 TRBJ1-2 TRBV5-1 CASSPGTEELSFYGYTF TGCGCCAGCAGCCCAGGGACAGAAGAACTCTCCTTCTATGGCTACACCTTC
TRBD2 TRBJ2-5 TRBV11-3 CASSLPTSSGTSGGETQYF TGTGCCAGCAGCTTACCCACGTCGTCGGGGACTAGCGGGGGAGAGACCCAGTACTTC